The 27 T cell receptor beta chains in this list originate from one sample, sequenced in a study of regulatory T cells in long-lasting Graves disease. As to time point: newly diagnosed GD, antithyroid drugs for less than 3 months. PBMC RNA was the source of the TCR library. With iRepertoire HTBI primers and Arm-PCR of CDR3 regions, TCR beta libraries were built. In TCRdb, the multiplex PCR reads were re-called with MiXCR into one record per CDR3 protein. Counted here are more than 350,000 distinct CDR3 sequences, 14% to 15% occurring once; the ten biggest clones make up over 15%. These sequences were also reported in another study, on T cells in Graves' hyperthyroidism and ophthalmopathy.

Sequenced material: peripheral blood mononuclear cells (PBMCs), taken at new diagnosis, from a patient treated with antithyroid drugs. The receptors derive from a woman under 40 with Graves disease.

There are many counts of this clonotype. At one of its ends the junction is not consistent with the germline gene, which may arise from a read error. The chain uses TRBV7-7 and TRBJ2-1; the D gene could be TRBD1 or TRBD2 (5 bases each). Germline V gives CDR1 SSHAT, CDR2 FNYEAQ (reference sequence). CDR3 length equals 14 residues. CDR3 in DNA: TGTGCTAGCAGCTTAGGATACGGGGACGATGAGCAGTTCTTC. Translated: CASSLGYGDDEQFF.

This clonotype appeared many times. The chain recombines TRBV6-1 with TRBJ2-7; TRBD1 is a possible D gene (6 bases). Germline loops: CDR1 MNHNS, CDR2 SASEGT. The V end was cut by 5 bases, the J end by 4 bases, with 9 bases between. This CDR3 has 12 amino acids. CDR3 nucleotides: TGTGCCAGCAGTACGGACAGATACGAGCAGTACTTC. Amino acids: CASSTDRYEQYF.

This clonotype was seen a handful of times. A much larger clone lies a single base off, so this may be a read error. The CDR3 region is CASSVTGTGGSNEQFF. CDR3 DNA sequence: TGTGCCAGCAGCGTCACCGGGACTGGCGGGAGTAATGAGCAGTTCTTC. V usage is TRBV5-5 and J usage is TRBJ2-1; TRBD2 agrees at 7 bases. Losses at the gene ends were 4 bases for V and 7 bases for J; bases not matched to a gene: 14. This CDR3 region has 16 residues. CDR1 is SGHKS, CDR2 YYEKEE, per germline (reference sequence).

Worth noting for this clonotype: At one boundary the junction diverges from the germline segment, which might be a read error. The gene calls are TRBV24-1 and TRBJ1-2; no clear D. The CDR3 consists of 12 residues. CDR1 is KGHDR and CDR2 is SFDVKD in the germline V gene. The CDR3 DNA reads as TGTGCCACCAGAGATTTAAACTATGGCTACACCTTC. It codes for CATRDLNYGYTF.

This clonotype was counted at least ten times. The rearrangement uses TRBV12-3 or TRBV12-4 and TRBJ1-5; D is undetermined. The CDR3 has 14 amino acids. The ends were cut back, 2 bases at V and 7 bases at J, with 12 bases in the middle. The chain's CDR3 is CASSLIDKGQPQHF. The CDR3 DNA is TGTGCCAGCAGTTTAATCGACAAAGGACAGCCCCAGCATTTT.

A remark on this clonotype: This may stem from a read error, because a much larger clone lies one nucleotide away. The chain joins TRBV9 to TRBJ2-1, with TRBD2 matching over 11 bases. V gave up 3 bases and J gave up 8 bases; unmatched junction bases: 7. Germline CDR1 reads SGDLS; CDR2 reads YYNGEE. CDR3 size: 15 residues. The CDR3 protein is CASSATSGGGDEQFF. The CDR3 nucleotides are TGTGCCAGCAGCGCAACTAGCGGGGGAGGGGATGAGCAGTTCTTC.

This clonotype was found many times. The chain employs TRBV3-1 and TRBJ2-5, with D tentatively TRBD2 (6 bases). The CDR3 contains 14 residues. Trimming removed 1 base at V and 4 bases at J, with 10 bases between. Germline V CDR1 and CDR2: LGHDT, YNNKEL (reference sequence). Written as DNA, the CDR3 is TGTGCCAGCAGCCAAGTGCAGGGAGGAGAGACCCAGTACTTC. It is translated as CASSQVQGGETQYF.

The chain uses TRBV2 and TRBJ2-2; D assignment may be TRBD1 or TRBD2 (5 bases each). V shed 3 bases and J shed 11 bases, with 19 bases lying between them. This CDR3 has 15 amino acids. Looked up from germline, CDR1 is SNHLY and CDR2 is FYNNEI. The CDR3 protein is CASSELVGDGGELFF. CDR3 in DNA: TGTGCCAGCAGTGAGCTGGTGGGGGATGGCGGAGAGCTGTTTTTT.

In this sample, this clonotype turned up many times. The V call is TRBV24-1, the J call TRBJ2-3; 12 bases align to TRBD2. The CDR3 has 16 amino acids. The germline CDR1 and CDR2 sequences are KGHDR and SFDVKD. V dropped 7 bases and J dropped 4; count of bases not matched to a gene: 8. The CDR3 nucleotides read TGTGCCACCAGCCGACGACTAGCGGGAGTTTCAGATACGCAGTATTTT. It is translated as CATSRRLAGVSDTQYF.

In regard to this clonotype: A much larger clonotype is one base distant, so this may be a read error. V and J are TRBV13 and TRBJ2-1; possible D gene TRBD1, 6 bases. Looked up from germline, CDR1 is PRHDT and CDR2 is FYEKMQ (reference sequence). CDR3 length: 13 residues. Between the trimmed V and J ends, which lost 5 bases and 10 bases, there was a span of 15 bases. CDR3 nucleotides: TGTGCCAGCAGCGGTGGACAGTCATACGAGCAGTTCTTC. It specifies CASSGGQSYEQFF.

This clonotype was counted many times. This CDR3 is CASSPPGAYEQYF. DNA for the CDR3: TGTGCCAGCTCCCCCCCGGGAGCCTACGAGCAGTACTTC. V gene TRBV18 combines with J gene TRBJ2-7, with D perhaps matching TRBD2 (6 bases). The CDR3 is 13 amino acids. V was clipped by 6 bases and J by 2 bases, with 11 bases between them. The germline V gene has CDR1 KGHSH and CDR2 LQKENI.

This clonotype was seen a handful of times. This chain joins TRBV20-1 and TRBJ1-2; D unresolved. V was cut by 3 bases and J by 4 bases, with 18 bases left in between. The CDR3 consists of 15 residues. Germline V gene data show CDR1 as DFQATT and CDR2 as SNEGSKA (reference sequence). The CDR3 reads CSASVGQASIYGYTF. The CDR3 DNA sequence: TGCAGTGCTAGTGTCGGCCAGGCGAGCATCTATGGCTACACCTTC.

This clonotype was found many times. V is TRBV28 and J is TRBJ1-5, with a tentative D call TRBD1 (6 bases). V was clipped by 6 bases and J by 2 bases, with 14 bases between them. The germline CDR1 and CDR2 sequences are MDHEN and SYDVKM. The CDR3 has 15 amino acids. The CDR3 reads CASSSNRARNQPQHF. The CDR3 DNA sequence: TGTGCCAGCAGCTCTAACAGGGCCCGCAATCAGCCCCAGCATTTT.

This clonotype has more than one count but fewer than ten. The chain has TRBV20-1 and TRBJ2-5, with D uncertain. With 5 bases removed from V and 5 bases from J, the gap between germline ends came to 9 bases. The germline V gene encodes CDR1 DFQATT and CDR2 SNEGSKA (reference sequence). The CDR3 runs 11 residues. CDR3 sequence (DNA): TGCAGTGCTGGCCGACCTGAGACCCAGTACTTC. It encodes CSAGRPETQYF.

Turning to this clonotype: One end of the junction fails to match germline, which may point to a read error. CDR3 DNA sequence: TGTGCCACCAGTGGTCGGACTAGCGGGAGTCCGGAGACCCAGCACTTC. Its protein product is CATSGRTSGSPETQHF. The V gene is TRBV24-1, the J gene TRBJ2-5, with TRBD2 matching 13 bases. The germline gives CDR1 KGHDR, CDR2 SFDVKD. This CDR3 comprises 16 residues.

This clonotype was found many times. This rearrangement joins TRBV11-2 to TRBJ2-7, with D possibly being TRBD1 (5 bases). Between the trimmed V and J ends, which lost 0 bases and 6 bases, there was a span of 6 bases. In germline, CDR1 is SGHAT, CDR2 FQNNGV. The CDR3 consists of 12 residues. Here the CDR3 DNA reads TGTGCCAGCAGCTTAGATAGGGGCGAGCAGTACTTC. The encoded protein is CASSLDRGEQYF.

The CDR3 spells CASSMWQGGDTGELFF. In DNA form, the CDR3 reads TGTGCCAGTAGTATGTGGCAGGGAGGGGACACCGGGGAGCTGTTTTTT. The V gene is TRBV19, the J gene TRBJ2-2, with 7 bases matching TRBD2. Germline V gene data show CDR1 as LNHDA and CDR2 as SQIVND (reference sequence). V trimming: 3 bases; J trimming: 3 bases; junction bases outside the gene matches: 7. The length of the CDR3 is 16 residues.

This chain joins TRBV20-1 and TRBJ2-3; 8 nucleotides agree with TRBD2. Losses at the gene ends were 4 bases for V and 4 bases for J; bases not matched to a gene: 13. Germline CDR1 DFQATT, CDR2 SNEGSKA (reference sequence). This CDR3 is 16 amino acids long. The CDR3 nucleotides read TGCAGTGCTACAGAACTCGGGACTAGGTTCCCAGATACGCAGTATTTT. Its translation: CSATELGTRFPDTQYF.

CDR3 protein: CASSATSGSPNEQFF. The CDR3, as DNA: TGTGCCAGCAGCGCGACTAGCGGGAGTCCTAATGAGCAGTTCTTC. The rearrangement links TRBV7-9 to TRBJ2-1; 12 nucleotides agree with TRBD2. Germline V gene data show CDR1 as SEHNR and CDR2 as FQNEAQ (reference sequence). V was clipped by 5 bases and J by 7 bases; unmatched bases: 6. This CDR3 is built from 15 residues.

This clonotype was seen at least ten times. The chain recombines TRBV12-3 or TRBV12-4 with TRBJ2-7, with D unresolved. The CDR3 spans 15 residues. V lost 3 bases and J 3 bases, leaving 15 bases between the germline ends. As DNA, the CDR3 is TGTGCCAGCAGTTTTGGAGCCGCTTCTAACTACGAGCAGTACTTC. Translated: CASSFGAASNYEQYF.

This clonotype was seen ten or more times. The chain combines TRBV28 with TRBJ2-7, with 8 positions matching TRBD1. CDR1 MDHEN and CDR2 SYDVKM come from the germline V gene. The V gene end was trimmed by 6 bases and the J gene end by 6 bases; junction bases not matched to a gene: 10. This CDR3 has 14 residues. The CDR3 DNA reads as TGTGCCAGCAGCTCGGGACAGGCCCGCGGCGAGCAGTACTTC. It is translated as CASSSGQARGEQYF.

This clonotype was counted between two and nine times. The gene calls are TRBV19 and TRBJ1-2; D gene ambiguous. Per the germline V gene, CDR1 is LNHDA and CDR2 is SQIVND (reference sequence). The CDR3 length is 13 residues. V gave up 8 bases and J gave up 2 bases, with 12 bases separating them. The CDR3 sequence: CASSGLSNYGYTF. The DNA of the CDR3 is TGTGCCAGTTCAGGACTCTCCAACTATGGCTACACCTTC. Variable domain in full (rest from reference TRBV19 and TRBJ1-2): DGGITQSPKYLFRKEGQNVTLSCEQNLNHDAMYWYRQDPGQGLRLIYYSQIVNDFQKGDIAEGYSVSREKKESFPLTVTSAQKNPTAFYLCASSGLSNYGYTFGSGTRLTVV.

In its sample, this clonotype was seen many times. The chain couples TRBV11-2 to TRBJ2-1; TRBD1 agrees at 7 bases. Germline CDR1 is SGHAT and CDR2 is FQNNGV. Trimming removed 5 bases from V and 4 bases from J; junction bases left unmatched: 5. The CDR3 extends over 14 amino acids. CDR3 coding DNA: TGTGCCAGCAGCAAGGACAGGATATACAATGAGCAGTTCTTC. Translating gives CASSKDRIYNEQFF. The full variable domain, its missing parts supplied by reference TRBV11-2 and TRBJ2-1, is EAGVAQSPRYKIIEKRQSVAFWCNPISGHATLYWYQQILGQGPKLLIQFQNNGVVDDSQLPKDRFSAERLKGVDSTLKIQPAKLEDSAVYLCASSKDRIYNEQFFGPGTRLTVL.

Of note for this clonotype: With a much larger clone just one base away, this may be a read error. The chain combines TRBV7-3 with TRBJ2-2; TRBD1 agrees at 7 bases. Germline assignment: CDR1 SGHTA and CDR2 FQGTGA. There are 14 residues in the CDR3. The V and J ends lost 4 bases and 3 bases, in that order; junction bases with no gene match: 2. CDR3 residues: CASSSGQHTGELFF. The CDR3 nucleotides read TGTGCCAGCAGCTCGGGACAGCACACCGGGGAGCTGTTTTTT.

This sequence joins TRBV6-2 or TRBV6-3 and TRBJ2-1; 11 nucleotides agree with TRBD1. Germline CDR1 reads MNHEY; CDR2 reads SVGEGT. J lost 5 bases, V lost 8 bases, and 5 bases had no gene match. The CDR3 consists of 14 residues. The CDR3: CASRGTGGNNEQFF. The CDR3 nucleotides read TGTGCCAGCCGAGGGACAGGGGGGAACAATGAGCAGTTCTTC.

This clonotype was seen many times. The rearrangement joins TRBV24-1 to TRBJ2-7, with 7 bases matching TRBD2. CDR1 KGHDR and CDR2 SFDVKD come from the germline V gene. This CDR3 comprises 12 residues. After removal of 4 bases from V and 7 bases from J, the junction contained 3 bases not matched to a gene. CDR3 nucleotides: TGTGCCACCAGTGACGGGGGGAAAGAGCAGTACTTC. It encodes CATSDGGKEQYF.

This chain links TRBV12-3 or TRBV12-4 with TRBJ1-5, with a tentative D call TRBD1 (6 bases). Trimming removed 1 base from V and 5 bases from J, with 15 bases in between. The CDR3 has 16 residues. This chain's CDR3 is CASSLGRRGLDQPQHF. DNA for the CDR3: TGTGCCAGCAGTTTAGGGCGCAGGGGTCTGGATCAGCCCCAGCATTTT.